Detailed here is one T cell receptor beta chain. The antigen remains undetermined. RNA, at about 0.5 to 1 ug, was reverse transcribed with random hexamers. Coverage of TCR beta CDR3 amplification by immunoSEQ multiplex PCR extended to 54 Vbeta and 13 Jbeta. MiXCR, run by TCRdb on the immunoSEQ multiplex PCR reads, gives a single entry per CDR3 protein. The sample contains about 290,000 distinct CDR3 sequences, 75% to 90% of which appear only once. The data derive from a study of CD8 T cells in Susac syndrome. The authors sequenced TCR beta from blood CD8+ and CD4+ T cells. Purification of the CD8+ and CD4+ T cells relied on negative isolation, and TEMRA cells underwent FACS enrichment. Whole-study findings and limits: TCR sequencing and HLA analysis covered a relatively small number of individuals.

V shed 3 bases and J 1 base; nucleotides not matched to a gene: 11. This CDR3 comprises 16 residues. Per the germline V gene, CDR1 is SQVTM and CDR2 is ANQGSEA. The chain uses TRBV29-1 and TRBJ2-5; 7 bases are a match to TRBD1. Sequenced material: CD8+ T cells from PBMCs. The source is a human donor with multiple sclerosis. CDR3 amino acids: CSVELSPGQFQETQYF. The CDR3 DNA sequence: TGCAGCGTTGAGCTTTCGCCGGGACAGTTCCAAGAGACCCAGTACTTC.